This entry features one TCR beta chain sequence. The antigen remains unidentified. The sample originates from a study of cytomegalovirus exposure and HLA in healthy donors. Study outcomes and limitations: CMV antigen specificity of three CMV-associated chains was confirmed in vitro. Some TCR beta chains (about 180 of them) were listed as cytomegalovirus-associated. Many donors shared some public TCRs, even though most TCR sequences were rare.

TCRdb's copy holds only in-frame clones and misses some; the assay was immunoSEQ multiplex PCR. The sample has about 68,000 clones; roughly 97% are singletons. Germline loops: CDR1 SNHLY, CDR2 FYNNEI. The trim removed 6 bases at V and 4 bases at J, leaving 6 bases unmatched. This CDR3 contains 14 residues. The specimen was PBMCs. V usage is TRBV2 and J usage is TRBJ2-1, with 7 bases fitting TRBD1. The receptor was derived from a man between 18 and 29 years old in good health and CMV-seronegative. The CDR3, as DNA: TGTGCCAGCAGCCGGTCAGGGGGATACAATGAGCAGTTCTTC. Translation gives CASSRSGGYNEQFF.